Below are 13 T cell receptor beta chains sequenced from a single sample in a study of technical replicates of blood from a few donors. Profiling relied on immunoSEQ multiplex PCR, and the TCRdb table lists in-frame clones only, not all of them. The table includes about 85,000 clones, approximately 94% detected once. Sequenced: T cells isolated from PBMCs. These receptors originate from a human donor in good health.

The V gene is TRBV6-5, the J gene TRBJ2-1, with 10 bases that match TRBD2. The CDR3 consists of 14 residues. Germline assignment: CDR1 MNHEY and CDR2 SVGAGI. V shed 2 bases and J 12 bases; nucleotides not matched to a gene: 7. The CDR3 region is CASSYSSGGASQFF. In DNA, the CDR3 is TGTGCCAGCAGTTACAGCAGCGGGGGGGCTTCGCAGTTCTTC.

The chain combines TRBV28 with TRBJ2-7; tentative D call: TRBD1 (6 bases). This CDR3 spans 12 amino acids. Deletions cut 6 bases from V and 7 bases from J, with 13 bases between. Per the germline V gene, CDR1 is MDHEN and CDR2 is SYDVKM. The CDR3 loop is CASSPDRREQYF. CDR3 sequence (DNA): TGTGCCAGCAGCCCTGACAGGCGGGAGCAGTACTTC.

The V call is TRBV14, the J call TRBJ1-2; tentatively, D is TRBD1 (5 bases). This CDR3 has 14 residues. Trimming removed 5 bases from V and 2 bases from J, with 12 bases in between. Germline values: CDR1 SGHDN, CDR2 FVKESK. CDR3 DNA: TGTGCCAGCAGCTGGACATCGGCAAACTATGGCTACACCTTC. Protein product: CASSWTSANYGYTF.

V gene TRBV27 combines with J gene TRBJ2-2, with a weak D call TRBD1 (6 bases). The CDR3 loop spans 12 amino acids. V shed 9 bases and J shed 5 bases, with 10 bases lying between them. Germline V gene data show CDR1 as MNHEY and CDR2 as SMNVEV (reference sequence). The CDR3 nucleotides are TGTGCCAGTGGACAGATGACCGGGGAGCTGTTTTTT. Translated: CASGQMTGELFF.

The table lists this clone with a few counts. The chain carries TRBV7-3 and TRBJ2-3, with D uncertain. This CDR3 contains 14 residues. Per the germline V gene, CDR1 is SGHTA and CDR2 is FQGTGA. V was shortened by 1 base and J by 2 bases, with 7 bases between the two germline ends. In nucleotides, the CDR3 is TGTGCCAGCAGCTTAAACGCTAACACAGATACGCAGTATTTT. Its translation: CASSLNANTDTQYF. Full variable domain (remainder filled in from reference TRBV7-3 and TRBJ2-3): GAGVSQTPSNKVTEKGKYVELRCDPISGHTALYWYRQSLGQGPEFLIYFQGTGAADDSGLPNDRFFAVRPEGSVSTLKIQRTERGDSAVYLCASSLNANTDTQYFGPGTRLTVL.

The chain links TRBV15 to TRBJ2-7; D is unclear. This CDR3 is 12 amino acids long. V was cut by 0 bases and J by 2 bases, with 2 bases left in between. The germline V gene has CDR1 LNHNV and CDR2 YYDKDF (reference sequence). The CDR3 sequence is CATSRDTYEQYF. DNA for the CDR3: TGTGCCACCAGCAGAGACACCTACGAGCAGTACTTC.

The gene calls are TRBV11-3 and TRBJ2-3; TRBD1 matches at 10 bases. The CDR3 covers 15 residues. From germline, CDR1 is SGHNT and CDR2 YENEEA. Trimming at V came to 5 bases and at J to 5 bases, leaving 7 bases not matched to a gene. The CDR3 is CASSTLDRGGDTQYF. The CDR3 region has the DNA TGTGCCAGCAGCACCCTGGACAGGGGGGGAGATACGCAGTATTTT.

The J gene is TRBJ2-1, the V gene TRBV29-1; 8 bases are shared with TRBD2. This CDR3 comprises 15 residues. J gave up 4 bases and V 2 bases, and 7 bases lay outside the gene matches. CDR1 SQVTM and CDR2 ANQGSEA come from the germline V gene. CDR3 sequence reads: CSVEFGLAKYNEQFF. CDR3 bases: TGCAGCGTTGAATTCGGACTAGCCAAGTACAATGAGCAGTTCTTC.

This rearrangement joins TRBV5-1 to TRBJ2-3; a weak D match, TRBD2 (6 bases). The CDR3 contains 17 residues. Per germline, CDR1 SGHRS and CDR2 YFSETQ. Trimming took off 4 bases at V and 4 bases at J, with 22 bases between the two ends. The CDR3 sequence: CASSAGLASGYSDTQYF. The CDR3 DNA reads TGCGCCAGCAGCGCGGGACTGGCCAGCGGATACTCAGATACGCAGTATTTT.

The rearrangement links TRBV28 to TRBJ1-5; tentatively, D is TRBD1 (5 bases). Germline V gene lookup returns CDR1 MDHEN and CDR2 SYDVKM. V was shortened by 3 bases and J by 0 bases, with 21 bases between the two germline ends. The CDR3 runs to 19 residues. CDR3 sequence: CASSFPTAGHFLSNQPQHF. The CDR3 coding sequence is TGTGCCAGCAGTTTCCCAACCGCGGGGCACTTTCTTAGCAATCAGCCCCAGCATTTT.

This chain uses TRBV29-1 with TRBJ2-7, with D tentatively TRBD1 (6 bases). V lost 4 bases and J 4 bases, leaving 11 bases between the germline ends. This CDR3 spans 12 amino acids. The V gene's germline CDR1 is SQVTM and CDR2 ANQGSEA. CDR3 DNA sequence: TGCAGCGTTGGACAGGCTGGGTACGAGCAGTACTTC. Translating it yields CSVGQAGYEQYF.

The chain joins TRBV6-1 to TRBJ1-3, with no clear D. Trimming pared 0 bases from V and 3 bases from J, leaving 6 bases between. The CDR3 is made up of 14 amino acids. CDR1 MNHNS and CDR2 SASEGT come from the germline V gene. CDR3 nucleotides: TGTGCCAGCAGTGAAGCATACGGTGGAAACACCATATATTTT. Translating it yields CASSEAYGGNTIYF.

Here the CDR3 reads CASGSLIGSNWVSTEAFF. In DNA form, the CDR3 reads TGTGCTAGTGGTTCCCTCATCGGGTCGAATTGGGTGAGCACTGAAGCTTTCTTT. The chain has TRBV12-5 and TRBJ1-1; D is unresolved. V lost 4 bases and J 4 bases, leaving 25 bases between the germline ends. Germline loops: CDR1 LGHNT, CDR2 FRNRAP. CDR3 length: 18 residues.